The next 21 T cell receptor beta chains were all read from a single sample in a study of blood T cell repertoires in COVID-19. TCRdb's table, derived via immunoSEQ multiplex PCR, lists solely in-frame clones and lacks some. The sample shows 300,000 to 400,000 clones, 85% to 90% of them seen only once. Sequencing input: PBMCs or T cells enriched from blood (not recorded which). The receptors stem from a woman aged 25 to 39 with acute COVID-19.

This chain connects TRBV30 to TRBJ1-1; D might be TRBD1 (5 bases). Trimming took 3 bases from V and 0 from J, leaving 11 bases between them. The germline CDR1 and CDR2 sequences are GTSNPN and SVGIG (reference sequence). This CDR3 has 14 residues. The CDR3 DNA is TGTGCCTGGAGCCCCACAGGCATGAACACTGAAGCTTTCTTT. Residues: CAWSPTGMNTEAFF.

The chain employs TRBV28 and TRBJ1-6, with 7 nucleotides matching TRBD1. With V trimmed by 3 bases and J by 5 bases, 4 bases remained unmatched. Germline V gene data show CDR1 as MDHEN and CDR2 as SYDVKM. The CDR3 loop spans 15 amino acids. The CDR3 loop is CASSFGDRNNSPLHF. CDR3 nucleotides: TGTGCCAGCAGTTTCGGGGACAGAAATAATTCACCCCTCCACTTT.

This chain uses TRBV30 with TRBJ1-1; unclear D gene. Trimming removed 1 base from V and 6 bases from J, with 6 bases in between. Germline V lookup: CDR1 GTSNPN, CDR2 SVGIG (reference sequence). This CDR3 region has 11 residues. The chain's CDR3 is CAWSAEPEAFF. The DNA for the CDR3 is TGTGCCTGGAGTGCGGAGCCTGAAGCTTTCTTT.

The CDR3 loop is CASSNSGGSTEAFF. CDR3 bases: TGTGCCAGCAGTAATTCGGGGGGCAGCACTGAAGCTTTCTTT. The rearrangement joins TRBV27 to TRBJ1-1, with D possibly TRBD1 on 6 matching bases. Trimming removed 5 bases at V and 4 bases at J, with 14 bases between. Germline V gene sequence: CDR1 MNHEY, CDR2 SMNVEV (reference sequence). This CDR3 region has 14 residues.

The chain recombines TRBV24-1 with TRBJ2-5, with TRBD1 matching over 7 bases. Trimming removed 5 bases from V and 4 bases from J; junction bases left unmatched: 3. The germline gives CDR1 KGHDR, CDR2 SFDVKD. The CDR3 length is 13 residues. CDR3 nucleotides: TGTGCCACCAGTGCTACAGGGGTAGAGACCCAGTACTTC. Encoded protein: CATSATGVETQYF.

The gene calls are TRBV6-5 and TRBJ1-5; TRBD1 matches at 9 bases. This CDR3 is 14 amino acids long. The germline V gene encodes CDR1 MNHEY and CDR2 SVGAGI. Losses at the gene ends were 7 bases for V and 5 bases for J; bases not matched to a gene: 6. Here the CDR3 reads CASKWGQGDQPQHF. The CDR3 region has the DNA TGTGCCAGCAAATGGGGACAGGGAGATCAGCCCCAGCATTTT.

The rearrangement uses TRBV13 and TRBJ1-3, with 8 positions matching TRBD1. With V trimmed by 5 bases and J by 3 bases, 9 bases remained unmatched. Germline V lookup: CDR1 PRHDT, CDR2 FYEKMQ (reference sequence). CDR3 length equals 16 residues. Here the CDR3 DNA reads TGTGCCAGCAGCCCCTGGACAGGGCTTTTTGGAAACACCATATATTTT. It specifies CASSPWTGLFGNTIYF. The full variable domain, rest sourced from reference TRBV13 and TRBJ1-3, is AAGVIQSPRHLIKEKRETATLKCYPIPRHDTVYWYQQGPGQDPQFLISFYEKMQSDKGSIPDRFSAQQFSDYHSELNMSSLELGDSALYFCASSPWTGLFGNTIYFGEGSWLTVV.

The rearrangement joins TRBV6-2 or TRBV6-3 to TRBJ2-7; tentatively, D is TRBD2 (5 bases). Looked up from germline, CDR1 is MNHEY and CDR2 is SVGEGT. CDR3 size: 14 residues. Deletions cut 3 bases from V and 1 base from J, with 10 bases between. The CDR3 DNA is TGTGCCAGCAGTTATACCGGGATTTCCTACGAGCAGTACTTC. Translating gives CASSYTGISYEQYF.

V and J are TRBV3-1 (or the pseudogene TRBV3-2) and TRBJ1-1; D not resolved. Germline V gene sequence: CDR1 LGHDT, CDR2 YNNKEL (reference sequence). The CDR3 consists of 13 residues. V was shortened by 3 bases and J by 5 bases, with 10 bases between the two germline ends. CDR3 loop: CASSQLGSTEAFF. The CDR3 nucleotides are TGTGCCAGCAGCCAGTTGGGGAGTACTGAAGCTTTCTTT.

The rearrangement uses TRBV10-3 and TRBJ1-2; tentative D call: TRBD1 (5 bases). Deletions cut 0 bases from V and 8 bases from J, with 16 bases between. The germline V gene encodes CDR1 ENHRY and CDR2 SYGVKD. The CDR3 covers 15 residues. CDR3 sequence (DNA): TGTGCCATCAGTGAGTCGAGGCAGGGACTCTTAGGCTACACCTTC. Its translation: CAISESRQGLLGYTF.

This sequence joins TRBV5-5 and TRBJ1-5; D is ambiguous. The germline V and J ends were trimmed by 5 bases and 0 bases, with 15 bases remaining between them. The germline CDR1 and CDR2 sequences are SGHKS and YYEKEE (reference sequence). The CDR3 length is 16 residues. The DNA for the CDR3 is TGTGCCAGCAGTCGGGATAGCGATTATAGCAATCAGCCCCAGCATTTT. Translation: CASSRDSDYSNQPQHF.

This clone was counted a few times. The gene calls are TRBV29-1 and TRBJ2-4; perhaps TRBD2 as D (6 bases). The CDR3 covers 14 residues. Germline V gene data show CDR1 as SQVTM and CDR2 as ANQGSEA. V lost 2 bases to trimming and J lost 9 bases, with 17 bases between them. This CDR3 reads CSVESPTYGSIQYF. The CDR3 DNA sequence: TGCAGCGTTGAATCTCCCACATACGGGAGCATTCAGTACTTC.

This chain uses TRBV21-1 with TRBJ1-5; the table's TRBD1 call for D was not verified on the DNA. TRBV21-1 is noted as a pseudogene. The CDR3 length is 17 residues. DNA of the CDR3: TGTGCCAGCAGCAAAGAAGTGGTACAGGCGACGAATCAGCCCCAGCATTTT. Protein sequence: CASSKEVVQATNQPQHF.

The CDR3 reads CASRRGTGYEQYF. CDR3 nucleotide sequence: TGTGCCAGCAGACGGGGGACCGGCTACGAGCAGTACTTC. This sequence joins TRBV5-6 and TRBJ2-7, with a weak D call TRBD2 (6 bases). Germline V gene lookup returns CDR1 SGHDT and CDR2 YYEEEE. V lost 5 bases and J lost 3, with 12 bases in between. The CDR3 loop spans 13 amino acids.

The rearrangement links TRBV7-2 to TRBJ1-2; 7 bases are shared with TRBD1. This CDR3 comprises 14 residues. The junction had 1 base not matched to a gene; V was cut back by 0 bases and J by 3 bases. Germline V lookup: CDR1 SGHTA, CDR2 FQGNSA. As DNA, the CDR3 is TGTGCCAGCAGCTTAGCGGGGACAGACTATGGCTACACCTTC. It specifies CASSLAGTDYGYTF.

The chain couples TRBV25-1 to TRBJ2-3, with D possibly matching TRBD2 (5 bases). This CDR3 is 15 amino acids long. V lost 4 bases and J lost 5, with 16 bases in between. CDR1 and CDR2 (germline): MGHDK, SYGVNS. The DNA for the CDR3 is TGTGCCAGCAGTGTAGGACGGGATGCTCAAGATACGCAGTATTTT. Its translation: CASSVGRDAQDTQYF.

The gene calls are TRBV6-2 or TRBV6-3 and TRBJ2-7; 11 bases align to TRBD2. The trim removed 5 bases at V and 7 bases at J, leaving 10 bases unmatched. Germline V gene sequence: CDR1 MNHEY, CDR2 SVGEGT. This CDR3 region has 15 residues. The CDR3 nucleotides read TGTGCCAGCAGTCTCCCTAGCGGGGGGTTCGGAGAGCAGTACTTC. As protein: CASSLPSGGFGEQYF.

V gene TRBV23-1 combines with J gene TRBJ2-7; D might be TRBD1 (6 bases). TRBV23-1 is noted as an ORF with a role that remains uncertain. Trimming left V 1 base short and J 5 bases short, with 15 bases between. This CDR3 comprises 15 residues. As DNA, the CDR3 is TGCGCCAGCAGTCAATTTCGGCAGGGGAGCAACGAGCAGTACTTC. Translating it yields CASSQFRQGSNEQYF.

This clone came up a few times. CDR3 amino acids: CASSPQEASYGYTF. CDR3 coding DNA: TGCGCCAGCAGTCCCCAGGAGGCGTCCTATGGCTACACCTTC. The chain recombines TRBV5-1 with TRBJ1-2, with unresolved D. Per the germline V gene, CDR1 is SGHRS and CDR2 is YFSETQ. The ends were cut back, 5 bases at V and 4 bases at J, with 15 bases in the middle. The CDR3 is 14 residues long.

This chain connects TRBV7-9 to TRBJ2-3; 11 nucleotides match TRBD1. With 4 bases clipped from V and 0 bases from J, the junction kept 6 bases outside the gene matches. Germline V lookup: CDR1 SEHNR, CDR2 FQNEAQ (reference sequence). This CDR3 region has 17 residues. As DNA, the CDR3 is TGTGCCAGCAGCTCAAACCGGGACAGGGGGAGCACAGATACGCAGTATTTT. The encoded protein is CASSSNRDRGSTDTQYF.

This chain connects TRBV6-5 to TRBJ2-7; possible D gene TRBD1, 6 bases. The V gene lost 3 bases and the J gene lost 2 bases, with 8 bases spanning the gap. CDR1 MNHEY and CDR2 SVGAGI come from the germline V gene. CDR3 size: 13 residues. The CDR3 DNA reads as TGTGCCAGCAGTTATCAGGGGCCCTACGAGCAGTACTTC. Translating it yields CASSYQGPYEQYF.